This T cell receptor (beta chain) was observed in a study of cytomegalovirus exposure and HLA in healthy donors (dated by TCRdb to about 2017). Some background on the complete study: An earlier analysis of 587 of the donors reported approximately 300 Gb of sequence data and some 120 million unique TCR beta sequences from around 200 million T cells. The study used immunosequencing to profile the T cell repertoires of approximately 630 subjects and linked those repertoires to cytomegalovirus serostatus. An earlier analysis of 587 of the donors used high-throughput TCR beta sequencing to judge whether each TCR beta V gene segment behaved as functional or pseudogenic. In addition to the first cohort of 666 subjects, a separate validation cohort of around 110 different subjects was used. In the later analysis, no new phenotypic data were used to find candidate immune exposures; instead, reliance was placed on TCR beta sequences and their occurrence across donors. HLA typing covered class I and class II loci at four-digit resolution. The genetic ancestry cluster associated with self-reported Caucasian donors included roughly four fifths of the roughly 390 genotyped donors. To predict cytomegalovirus infection status, the study combined high-throughput TCR immunosequencing, statistical association of individual TCRs with disease status, and machine learning. The number of typed donors differed by locus: about 620-630 for A, B, C, DRB1 and DQB1; approximately 520 for DQA1; approximately 600 for DPA1; and roughly 470 for DPB1. Among some 400 genotyped donors of the cohort, an average of around 240,000 unique TCR beta nucleotide sequences were sequenced per donor, around 20% of them non-productive. Because of strong linkage in the cohort, a few DR-DQ haplotypes were treated as single units for association and clustering. All discovery cohort repertoires had been generated using a single sequencing platform. An early release that covered approximately 600 HLA-typed donors contained about 300 gigabases of sequencing data and 70 million to 100 million unique TCR sequences. The study was designed to test whether signatures of past pathogen exposure could be identified by cataloging public T cell receptors. Donor age, sex, ethnicity and CMV serostatus were compiled alongside the repertoire data. In a later analysis, previously published TCR beta repertoires from 670 or so donors were re-analyzed and high-resolution HLA genotyping was added so that TCR occurrence patterns could be studied. In a later genetic analysis, genome-wide SNP genotypes for about 55% of the roughly 700 donors were used, and that subset was treated as a discovery cohort. Paper-wide results and their limitations: Because HLA typing was missing for some donors at each locus, association tests included only the typed subset. While some public TCRs were present in many individuals, most TCR sequences turned up only very rarely across donors. The cohort was sequenced for TCR beta chains only, and without alpha or paired-chain data the features that could be detected were limited. The presence/absence analyses assumed that sequencing depth was roughly uniform across donors, and that assumption may not be true. In vitro tests confirmed that a few of the cytomegalovirus-associated TCR beta chains recognize cytomegalovirus antigens. Because counts were too low, about 18 rarely observed V segments, including chromosome 9 orphons, were excluded from the earlier analysis of several hundred of the donors. In both the original and validation cohorts, the classifier was reported to diagnose cytomegalovirus status with high specificity and sensitivity. In an earlier analysis of 587 of the donors, most TCR beta V segments appeared in productive rearrangements about 87% or about 30% of the time, broadly matching IMGT annotations. The authors suggested that the approach could potentially be generalized to other disease states and immunological phenotypes. A further reported finding was that TCR beta sequences accurately predicted the HLA-A and HLA-B alleles for most subjects in the first cohort. Correlated functional status among segregating V segments might reflect linkage disequilibrium, but an unknown experimental factor could not be ruled out. Most CMV-associated TCR beta chains appeared to be HLA-restricted in a later analysis, and the HLA associations seemed to be driven largely by CMV exposure. When HLA alleles, especially DR and DQ, strongly co-occurred, attributing TCR associations to individual alleles was difficult. The 87-base-pair reads could not distinguish some IMGT-functional V segments, including TRBV6-2 and TRBV6-3, so those segments were excluded. In a later analysis, HLA-associated TCR beta chains were found to be more clonally expanded and to have lower generation probabilities than equally common non-associated chains. For the cohort, immune exposure information was limited to CMV serostatus. In a later analysis, TCR association rates were found to vary across HLA loci, with the most associated TCRs seen for DRB1 alleles and the fewest for HLA-C alleles. The sequencing pipeline was judged likely to have produced a cluster of highly shared sequence variants as a technical artifact. In a later analysis, several top co-occurrence clusters were reported to appear linked to parvovirus B19, influenza, CMV and Epstein-Barr virus. In the study, about 150 TCR beta chains were listed as associated with cytomegalovirus. In a later genetic analysis, a missense DCLRE1C variant was associated with V-gene and J-gene trimming of TCR beta chains, and the association was replicated in an independent cohort. According to a later genetic analysis, donors in an Asian-associated ancestry cluster had fewer N-insertions in productive TCRs than the approximately 700-donor mean. In a later analysis, more than 15,000 TCR beta sequences were associated with specific HLA alleles at a false discovery rate of 0.05.

Library method: the immunoSEQ multiplex PCR assay. The multiplex PCR relied on a mix of 60 forward primers for TCR Vbeta segments and 13 reverse primers for TCR Jbeta segments. A multiplex PCR assay on genomic DNA amplified the CDR3 region of rearranged TCR beta genes. The amplified TCR beta libraries were sequenced on the Illumina HiSeq System as 87-base-pair reads. The original methods were these. A later analysis counted approximately 74 million unique TCR beta chains across the 700 or so repertoires, and 9 million to 14 million of these chains were shared by at least two donors. A nearest-neighbor algorithm error-corrected the raw reads and collapsed the reads into unique sequences, merging closely related sequences to remove PCR and sequencing errors. V, D and J gene segments were assigned by aligning CDR3 sequences to IMGT reference sequences. For a sequence to be retained, a match of at least six nucleotides was required to both a V gene segment and a J gene segment. Rearrangements were classified as productive when the CDR3 lacked stop codons and remained in frame with V and J, and all other rearrangements were classified as non-productive. CDR3 was defined according to IMGT convention as the region running from the second conserved V-encoded cysteine to the conserved J-encoded phenylalanine. Sequences without an unambiguous match to a single V gene segment were excluded from the earlier analysis of about 630 of the donors. In an earlier analysis of 450 to 750 of the donors, a V segment was called functional when productive rearrangements were above 56.7%, and segregating when the standard deviation between donors exceeded 5%. To diagnose cytomegalovirus status from the catalog of TCR beta chain sequences, a statistical classification framework was built. In a later analysis, V and J genes were assigned by comparing TCR nucleotide sequences against IMGT/GENE-DB human TR gene sequences. A later analysis assigned CDR3 sequences and most-parsimonious VDJ recombination scenarios with the TCRdist pipeline. In a later analysis, each TCR beta chain was defined by its CDR3 amino acid sequence together with its V-gene family, and reads without a unique V-gene family were excluded. As a way to deal with suspected cross-contamination and a sequencing artifact, a later analysis dropped nearly 600 nucleotide sequences that were highly shared and had low generation probability. In a later analysis, a clonal expansion index was calculated for each public chain from normalized within-repertoire ranks of inferred template counts. Generation probabilities in a later analysis came from a VDJ recombination model fitted to out-of-frame rearrangements, and those results were checked against IGoR. A later analysis scored TCR-TCR, TCR-HLA and TCR-CMV co-occurrence with hypergeometric tests, applying a repertoire-size bias correction to TCR pairs. False discovery rates were estimated in a later analysis by permuting HLA or CMV assignments 20 times. In a later analysis, co-occurring TCRs were grouped with DBSCAN, and TCRdist sequence similarity was added when clustering was performed within HLA-allele-positive subsets. Co-occurrence clustering excluded repertoires with fewer than 30,000 or more than 120,000 public chains, plus five with anomalous nucleotide sharing. TCRdb provides this immuneACCESS table in a form limited to in-frame rearrangements. Some clones are lacking; in checked studies, under half of them reflect an unresolved V gene, and why the rest are absent is not known. The V and J calls and clone size were taken over from that table, and D and trimming were inferred from the DNA. The sample yields about 150,000 clones; about three quarters were counted once. Around 2.9% of the sample belongs to the ten largest clones.

Remarks on this clone: This receptor's antigen is unknown. There are no base qualities to consult, and no much larger clone falls within one base.

The cohort comprised 550 to 700 healthy bone marrow donors. All cohort members were sampled while nominally healthy, although unrecorded immune exposures were likely present. The donor tested CMV seropositive, placing the donor among the 250 to 350 seropositive members of the cohort. Each donor provided a peripheral blood sample, and peripheral blood mononuclear cells were used for TCR beta sequencing. Genomic DNA extraction from the blood cell samples was performed with the Qiagen DNeasy Blood Extraction Kit. From a lookup of the germline V gene, CDR1 and CDR2 are SGHRS and YFSETQ. The CDR3, from cysteine to phenylalanine, totals 17 residues. This entry keeps only the CDR3 DNA: 51 bases, framed from base 1. V and J are trimmed by 3 bases and 8 bases, and the gene matches miss 19 bases of the junction.

What was sequenced was PBMCs. The chain uses TRBV5-1 and TRBJ2-5, and TRBD1 matches 7 of the central bases. This TCR derives from a man between 35 and 55 years old in good health and CMV-seropositive. The CDR3 corresponds to CASSWGTGDATKETQYF. The sequenced DNA: TGCGCCAGCAGCTGGGGCACAGGGGACGCCACCAAGGAAACCCAGTACTTC.